A selection of T cell receptor beta chains follows, all from one sample in a study of blood T cell repertoires in COVID-19. Here immunoSEQ multiplex PCR was the method, and the copy in TCRdb shows in-frame clones only, minus some. The table lists roughly 120,000 clones, 86% of them singletons. Source material: peripheral blood. Receptor source: a human donor in a cohort sampled during active COVID-19. The CDR3 runs from the conserved cysteine through the conserved F or W. D genes are given only for firm matches. For some rows the clone size is stated as once, few or many, or as a class when expanded; others skip it.

d_call	clone_size	j_call	v_call	cdr3_aa	cdr3_nt
-	few	TRBJ2-7	TRBV19	CASSASPGTHYEQYF	TGTGCCAGTAGTGCTAGTCCCGGGACTCACTACGAGCAGTACTTC
TRBD2	-	TRBJ2-1	TRBV5-1	CASSLTLTSGSHNEQFF	TGCGCCAGCAGCTTGACTCTTACTAGCGGGAGCCACAATGAGCAGTTCTTC
TRBD2	-	TRBJ2-3	TRBV2	CASSPGLGTADTQYF	TGTGCCAGCAGTCCGGGACTAGGAACGGCAGATACGCAGTATTTT
TRBD2	few	TRBJ2-4	TRBV5-4	CASSYKAGGLGKNIQYF	TGTGCCAGCAGTTATAAAGCGGGAGGGCTAGGCAAAAACATTCAGTACTTC
TRBD1	-	TRBJ2-7	TRBV19	CASSRDRSYEQYF	TGTGCCAGTAGCCGGGACAGATCCTACGAGCAGTACTTC
-	-	TRBJ1-5	TRBV9	CASSVGGVQPQHF	TGTGCCAGCAGCGTAGGGGGAGTCCAGCCCCAGCATTTT
TRBD2	-	TRBJ2-3	TRBV6-4	CASSAALLAGKATDTQYF	TGTGCCAGCAGTGCCGCCCTATTAGCGGGAAAAGCCACAGATACGCAGTATTTT
TRBD1	-	TRBJ2-1	TRBV6-6	CASSEGTAYNEQFF	TGTGCCAGCAGTGAGGGGACAGCTTACAATGAGCAGTTCTTC
-	once	TRBJ1-1	TRBV7-6	CASSPRPNPGGQNTEAFF	TGTGCCAGCAGCCCCCGCCCGAACCCGGGGGGGCAGAACACTGAAGCTTTCTTT
-	-	TRBJ2-7	TRBV12-3/TRBV12-4	CASSLLRVYEQYF	TGTGCCAGCAGTCTTCTACGGGTTTACGAGCAGTACTTC
-	-	TRBJ2-3	TRBV4-3	CASSQEALGFADTQYF	TGCGCCAGCAGCCAAGAGGCACTAGGGTTCGCGGATACGCAGTATTTT
-	-	TRBJ2-7	TRBV30	CAWQENPGYEQYF	TGTGCCTGGCAAGAGAATCCGGGGTACGAGCAGTACTTC
-	once	TRBJ2-7	TRBV3-1/TRBV3-2	CASSHSLRDSYEQYF	TGTGCCAGCAGCCATAGCCTCCGGGACTCCTACGAGCAGTACTTC
TRBD2	-	TRBJ2-3	TRBV5-4	CASSLGSSGPTDTQYF	TGTGCCAGCAGCTTGGGATCTAGCGGGCCGACGGATACGCAGTATTTT
TRBD2	-	TRBJ2-7	TRBV7-3	CASSLTSGSYEQYF	TGTGCCAGCAGCTTAACTAGCGGGAGTTACGAGCAGTACTTC
TRBD2	-	TRBJ2-3	TRBV6-2/TRBV6-3	CASSYGPGGPDSVDTQYF	TGTGCCAGCAGTTACGGGCCGGGAGGGCCGGACTCCGTAGATACGCAGTATTTT
-	-	TRBJ2-7	TRBV21-1	CASSKDRRAWDEQYF	TGTGCCAGCAGCAAAGATCGGAGGGCCTGGGACGAGCAGTACTTC
TRBD2	-	TRBJ2-3	TRBV5-5	CASRTTREGRYLWQYF	TGTGCCAGCAGAACAACTAGGGAGGGGCGATACCTGTGGCAGTATTTT
-	-	TRBJ2-7	TRBV6-2/TRBV6-3	CASSNEYEQYF	TGTGCCAGCAGTAACGAGTACGAGCAGTACTTC
-	-	TRBJ2-7	TRBV14	CASSRGIGTFGSSYEQYF	TGTGCCAGCAGCCGGGGTATCGGGACTTTCGGGAGCTCCTACGAGCAGTACTTC
-	-	TRBJ1-1	TRBV28	CASSLFSFGEAFF	TGTGCCAGCAGTTTATTTAGTTTCGGTGAAGCTTTCTTT
-	-	TRBJ2-7	TRBV19	CASSSNYATYEQYF	TGTGCCAGTAGCTCGAACTACGCGACCTACGAGCAGTACTTC
TRBD2	-	TRBJ2-7	TRBV6-5	CASSLSGRGTYEQYF	TGTGCCAGCAGCCTTAGCGGGAGAGGAACCTACGAGCAGTACTTC
-	-	TRBJ1-1	TRBV18	CASSRGLDTEAFF	TGTGCCAGCTCACGGGGGCTAGACACTGAAGCTTTCTTT
TRBD2	-	TRBJ2-1	TRBV27	CASSSPDEVAGGYNEQFF	TGTGCCAGCAGTTCCCCCGATGAGGTAGCGGGAGGGTACAATGAGCAGTTCTTC
-	-	TRBJ2-7	TRBV7-9	CASSGLTYEQYF	TGTGCCAGCAGCGGGCTAACCTACGAGCAGTACTTC
TRBD2	-	TRBJ2-3	TRBV7-9	CASSFSGSTDTQYF	TGTGCCAGCAGCTTTAGCGGGAGCACAGATACGCAGTATTTT
-	-	TRBJ2-3	TRBV2	CASSPIPSGRTDTQYF	TGTGCCAGCAGTCCCATCCCCAGCGGACGCACAGATACGCAGTATTTT
-	-	TRBJ1-5	TRBV6-5	CASRGEVGNQPQHF	TGTGCCAGCCGAGGGGAGGTGGGCAATCAGCCCCAGCATTTT
TRBD1	few	TRBJ1-4	TRBV7-9	CASGRQGNNEKLFF	TGTGCCAGCGGGCGACAGGGTAATAATGAAAAACTGTTTTTT
TRBD1	few	TRBJ2-1	TRBV19	CASSLRTGNNEQFF	TGTGCCAGTAGTCTCCGGACAGGGAACAATGAGCAGTTCTTC
TRBD2	-	TRBJ2-2	TRBV15	CATSRERTSGTWELFF	TGTGCCACCAGCAGAGAACGGACTAGCGGGACTTGGGAGCTGTTTTTT
TRBD1	-	TRBJ1-1	TRBV5-6	CASNSGTGNNEAFF	TGTGCCAGCAACTCCGGGACAGGCAACAATGAAGCTTTCTTT
TRBD2	-	TRBJ2-3	TRBV10-3	CAISHTSAFTDTQYF	TGTGCCATCAGCCATACTAGCGCCTTCACAGATACGCAGTATTTT
TRBD2	-	TRBJ2-3	TRBV11-2	CASSSGLAGVGGTQQYF	TGTGCCAGCAGCTCGGGACTAGCGGGAGTGGGAGGTACCCAGCAGTATTTT